Shown below are 11 T cell receptor beta chains from a single sample sequenced in a study of CD8+CD57+ T cells in acquired aplastic anemia. Template material for TCR beta VDJ and CDR3 profiling consisted of genomic DNA. MiXCR, run by TCRdb on the reads, gives a single entry per CDR3 protein. This table holds 450,000 to 600,000 distinct CDR3 sequences, roughly a third found once. It was patients with CD8+CD57+ cell expansion by flow cytometry who were chosen for sequencing. The sequenced material came from sorted CD4+, CD8+, or CD8+CD57+ T cells (not recorded which) from PBMCs. These receptor sequences come from a human donor with aplastic anemia.

This clonotype was counted at least ten times. This chain joins TRBV6-5 and TRBJ1-3; possibly TRBD1 for D (5 bases). The CDR3 loop spans 15 amino acids. From germline, CDR1 is MNHEY and CDR2 SVGAGI. Trimming pared 0 bases from V and 5 bases from J, leaving 11 bases between. CDR3 nucleotides: TGTGCCAGCAGTTACTCGGCCAGGGCCCGAAACACCATATATTTT. Its translation: CASSYSARARNTIYF.

Comment on this clonotype: It may be a read error: a sequence one base away is much more abundant. The chain joins TRBV20-1 to TRBJ2-7, with 11 bases that match TRBD2. The germline CDR1 and CDR2 sequences are DFQATT and SNEGSKA (reference sequence). The CDR3 is made up of 16 amino acids. CDR3 residues: CSASVAGGPRSYGQYF. In DNA form, the CDR3 reads TGCAGTGCTAGCGTAGCGGGAGGGCCGCGGTCCTACGGGCAGTACTTC.

The sample holds many counts of this clonotype. The rearrangement joins TRBV2 to TRBJ1-2; D unresolved. Trimming removed 2 bases from V and 2 bases from J, with 6 bases in between. The CDR3 runs to 13 residues. The germline CDR1 and CDR2 sequences are SNHLY and FYNNEI. CDR3 amino acids: CASSETGNYGYTF. The CDR3 bases are TGTGCCAGCAGTGAAACTGGAAACTATGGCTACACCTTC. The whole variable domain, remainder taken from reference TRBV2 and TRBJ1-2, is EPEVTQTPSHQVTQMGQEVILRCVPISNHLYFYWYRQILGQKVEFLVSFYNNEISEKSEIFDDQFSVERPDGSNFTLKIRSTKLEDSAMYFCASSETGNYGYTFGSGTRLTVV.

The V and J genes are TRBV4-3 and TRBJ2-7, with D unresolved. Germline assignment: CDR1 LGHNA and CDR2 YSLEER. CDR3 size: 15 residues. The V and J ends lost 0 bases and 1 base respectively, with 10 bases between them. The CDR3 sequence is CASSQDHRVSYEQYF. The CDR3 region has the DNA TGCGCCAGCAGCCAAGATCACCGGGTTTCCTACGAGCAGTACTTC.

The genes are TRBV7-9 and TRBJ2-3; 12 positions agree with TRBD2. CDR1 SEHNR and CDR2 FQNEAQ come from the germline V gene (reference sequence). The CDR3 is 15 residues long. Trimming cost V 5 bases and J 4 bases; bases outside gene matches: 4. The CDR3 DNA reads as TGTGCCAGCAGCCGGGCTAGCGGGGGGGCAGATACGCAGTATTTT. Its translation is CASSRASGGADTQYF. The entire variable domain, with the rest obtained from reference TRBV7-9 and TRBJ2-3, is as follows: DTGVSQNPRHKITKRGQNVTFRCDPISEHNRLYWYRQTLGQGPEFLTYFQNEAQLEKSRLLSDRFSAERPKGSFSTLEIQRTEQGDSAMYLCASSRASGGADTQYFGPGTRLTVL.

This clonotype was detected a few times. The gene calls are TRBV6-5 and TRBJ1-6, with a tentative D call TRBD1 (5 bases). Trimming removed 4 bases from V and 5 bases from J, with 15 bases in between. CDR3 length: 16 amino acids. Germline CDR1 reads MNHEY; CDR2 reads SVGAGI. The CDR3 sequence is CASSSRTGGNNSPLHF. Written as DNA, the CDR3 is TGTGCCAGCAGTTCGCGAACCGGGGGTAATAATTCACCCCTCCACTTT.

The rearrangement uses TRBV2 and TRBJ2-3, with a possible D match to TRBD1 (5 bases). From germline, CDR1 is SNHLY and CDR2 FYNNEI. The CDR3 totals 15 residues. V gave up 8 bases and J gave up 3 bases, with 18 bases separating them. CDR3 in amino acids: CASFPRGNPTDTQYF. CDR3 DNA: TGTGCCAGCTTCCCAAGGGGTAATCCGACAGATACGCAGTATTTT.

This clonotype is a singleton in its sample. The junction departs from germline at one end; a sequencing error may be responsible. The chain uses TRBV11-1 and TRBJ1-2, with 9 bases fitting TRBD1. This CDR3 is built from 16 residues. The V gene's germline CDR1 is SGHAT and CDR2 FQDESV (reference sequence). CDR3: CANSFSGTGPNYGYTF. CDR3 sequence (DNA): TGTGCCAACAGCTTTTCCGGGACAGGGCCTAACTATGGCTACACCTTC.

The sample holds a few counts of this clonotype. The chain joins TRBV10-3 to TRBJ1-5; 7 bases line up with TRBD1. Trimming took 10 bases from V and 0 from J; bases not matched to a gene: 15. CDR1 ENHRY and CDR2 SYGVKD come from the germline V gene. This CDR3 comprises 17 residues. CDR3 DNA sequence: TGTGCCAGCATTTATGGCAGGGGGTTTTCTAGCAATCAGCCCCAGCATTTT. Its translation is CASIYGRGFSSNQPQHF.

Points on this clonotype: Likely a read error: the CDR3 ends without its conserved phenylalanine or tryptophan. The chain has TRBV19 and TRBJ2-3; D not resolved. Trimming stripped 5 bases from V and 2 bases from J, with 2 bases between. CDR1 and CDR2 from the germline V gene are LNHDA and SQIVND (reference sequence). The CDR3 extends over 11 amino acids. The DNA for the CDR3 is TGTGCCAGTAGTCTCACAGATACGCAGTATCTT. Protein product: CASSLTDTQYL.

There are many counts of this clonotype. The chain has TRBV29-1 and TRBJ2-3, with no clear D. The CDR3 is made up of 12 amino acids. With 8 bases removed from V and 1 base from J, the gap between germline ends came to 10 bases. The V gene's germline CDR1 is SQVTM and CDR2 ANQGSEA. The CDR3 here is CSLSTGTDTQYF. The CDR3 DNA reads as TGCAGCCTTAGCACGGGCACAGATACGCAGTATTTT.